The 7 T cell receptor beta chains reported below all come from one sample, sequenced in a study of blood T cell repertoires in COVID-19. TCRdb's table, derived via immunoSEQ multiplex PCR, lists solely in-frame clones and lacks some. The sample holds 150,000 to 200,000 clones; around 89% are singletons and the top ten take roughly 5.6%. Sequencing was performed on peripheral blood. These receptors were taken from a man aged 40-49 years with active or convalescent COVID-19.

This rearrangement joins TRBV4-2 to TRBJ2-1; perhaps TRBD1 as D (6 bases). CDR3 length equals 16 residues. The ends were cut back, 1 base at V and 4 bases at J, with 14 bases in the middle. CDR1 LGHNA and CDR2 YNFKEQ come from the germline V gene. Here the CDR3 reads CASSQAGTRTYNEQFF. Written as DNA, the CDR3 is TGTGCCAGCAGCCAAGCCGGGACAAGAACATACAATGAGCAGTTCTTC.

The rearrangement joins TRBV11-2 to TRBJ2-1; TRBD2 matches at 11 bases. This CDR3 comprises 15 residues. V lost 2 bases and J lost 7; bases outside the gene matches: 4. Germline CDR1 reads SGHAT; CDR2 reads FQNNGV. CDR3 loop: CASSLFSGRGNEQFF. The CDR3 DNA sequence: TGTGCCAGCAGCTTATTTAGCGGGAGGGGGAATGAGCAGTTCTTC.

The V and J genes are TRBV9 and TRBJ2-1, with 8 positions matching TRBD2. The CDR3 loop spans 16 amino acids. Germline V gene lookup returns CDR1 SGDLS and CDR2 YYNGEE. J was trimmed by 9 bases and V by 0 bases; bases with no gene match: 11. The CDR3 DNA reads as TGTGCCAGCAGCGTAGGCCCCAGCGGGAGTCTAGGTGAGCAGTTCTTC. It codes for CASSVGPSGSLGEQFF.

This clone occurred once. In nucleotides, the CDR3 is TGTGCCAGCCGGGAGGAAGGCGCAGATACGCAGTATTTT. Its translation: CASREEGADTQYF. The rearrangement uses TRBV13 and TRBJ2-3, with 7 bases fitting TRBD2. The CDR3 covers 13 residues. CDR1 and CDR2 from the germline V gene are PRHDT and FYEKMQ (reference sequence). J was trimmed by 4 bases and V by 8 bases; bases with no gene match: 6. The variable domain in full, completed from reference TRBV13 and TRBJ2-3, reads AAGVIQSPRHLIKEKRETATLKCYPIPRHDTVYWYQQGPGQDPQFLISFYEKMQSDKGSIPDRFSAQQFSDYHSELNMSSLELGDSALYFCASREEGADTQYFGPGTRLTVL.

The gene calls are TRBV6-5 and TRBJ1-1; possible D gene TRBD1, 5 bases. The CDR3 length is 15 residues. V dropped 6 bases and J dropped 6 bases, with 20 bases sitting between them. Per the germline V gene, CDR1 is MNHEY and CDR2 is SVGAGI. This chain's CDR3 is CASSSPGDGAPEAFF. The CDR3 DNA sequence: TGTGCCAGCAGCTCCCCGGGGGACGGCGCCCCTGAAGCTTTCTTT.

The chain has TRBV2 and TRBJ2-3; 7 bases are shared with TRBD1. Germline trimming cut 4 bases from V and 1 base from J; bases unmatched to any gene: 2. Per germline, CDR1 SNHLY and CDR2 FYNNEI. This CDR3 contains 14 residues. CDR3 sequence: CASSAGQRTDTQYF. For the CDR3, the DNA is TGTGCCAGCAGTGCGGGACAGCGCACAGATACGCAGTATTTT.

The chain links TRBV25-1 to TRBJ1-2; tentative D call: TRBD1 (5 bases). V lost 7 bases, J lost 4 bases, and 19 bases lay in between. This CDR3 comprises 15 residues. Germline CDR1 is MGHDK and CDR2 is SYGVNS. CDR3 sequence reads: CASTGPGLGGYGYTF. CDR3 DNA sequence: TGTGCCAGCACCGGACCGGGACTGGGAGGCTATGGCTACACCTTC.